The clone carrying this TCR beta chain was counted many times. Amplified TCR beta CDR3 regions came from RNA transcripts. HTBI primers were employed in a first-round RT-PCR of the TCR CDR3. TCRdb used MiXCR to reprocess the multiplex PCR reads, holding one entry per CDR3 protein. The repertoire holds approximately 300,000 distinct CDR3 sequences, with roughly 18% as singletons. The cohort's ophthalmopathy patients, a group with duration under 3 months, had a Clinical Activity Score of at least 3 and a NOSPECS grade of at least 4. V was pared by 6 bases and J by 10 bases, with 18 bases between. CDR3 length: 13 amino acids. CDR1 and CDR2 from the germline V gene are SQVTM and ANQGSEA. This record comes from a study of T cells in Graves' hyperthyroidism and ophthalmopathy.

The sample was blood. This clonotype originated in a man aged 50 to 60 with Graves' ophthalmopathy. The chain uses TRBV29-1 and TRBJ1-4; tentative D call: TRBD1 (6 bases). CDR3 protein: CSVPGVGQRKLFF. The CDR3, as DNA: TGCAGCGTCCCGGGGGTTGGACAGCGAAAACTGTTTTTT.